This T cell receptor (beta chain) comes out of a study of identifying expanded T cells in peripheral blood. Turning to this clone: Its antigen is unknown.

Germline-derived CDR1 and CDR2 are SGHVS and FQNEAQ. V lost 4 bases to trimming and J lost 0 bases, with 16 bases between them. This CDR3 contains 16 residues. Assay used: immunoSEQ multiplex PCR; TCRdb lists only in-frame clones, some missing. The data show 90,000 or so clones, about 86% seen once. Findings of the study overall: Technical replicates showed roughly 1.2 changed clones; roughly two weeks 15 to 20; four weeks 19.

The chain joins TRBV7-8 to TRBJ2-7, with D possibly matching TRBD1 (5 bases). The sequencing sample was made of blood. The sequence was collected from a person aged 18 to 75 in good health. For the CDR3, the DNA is TGTGCCAGCAGCTCCCCCACAGGAAGCTTCTCCTACGAGCAGTACTTC. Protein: CASSSPTGSFSYEQYF. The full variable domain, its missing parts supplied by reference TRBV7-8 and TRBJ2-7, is GAGVSQSPRYKVAKRGQDVALRCDPISGHVSLFWYQQALGQGPEFLTYFQNEAQLDKSGLPSDRFFAERPEGSVSTLKIQRTQQEDSAVYLCASSSPTGSFSYEQYFGPGTRLTVT.